This TCR beta chain was sequenced for a study of vaccination and CD4 T cells after COVID-19. Sequence data for DNA of cultured CD4+ T cells were generated by the Oncomine TCR Beta short-read assay. TCRdb reanalysed the PCR reads using MiXCR and keeps one entry per CDR3 protein. The profile shows 17,000 or so distinct CDR3 sequences, less than 70% of them singletons. The CDR3 consists of 13 residues. Germline V gives CDR1 MNHEY, CDR2 SMNVEV (reference sequence). The V and J ends lost 8 bases and 7 bases respectively, with 14 bases between them. In the case of this clonotype: Its antigen remains unknown.

Noted treatment: roughly 10-day PBMC culture with coronavirus spike peptide pools or control peptides (ViraFEST assay). The material sequenced was CD4+ T cells from blood, cultured in vitro. The rearrangement links TRBV27 to TRBJ1-4, with a possible D match to TRBD1 (6 bases). The receptor was isolated from a human donor who had recovered from COVID-19. The DNA of the CDR3 is TGTGCCAGCGGTGACAGGTGGAGTGAAAAACTGTTTTTT. It specifies CASGDRWSEKLFF.